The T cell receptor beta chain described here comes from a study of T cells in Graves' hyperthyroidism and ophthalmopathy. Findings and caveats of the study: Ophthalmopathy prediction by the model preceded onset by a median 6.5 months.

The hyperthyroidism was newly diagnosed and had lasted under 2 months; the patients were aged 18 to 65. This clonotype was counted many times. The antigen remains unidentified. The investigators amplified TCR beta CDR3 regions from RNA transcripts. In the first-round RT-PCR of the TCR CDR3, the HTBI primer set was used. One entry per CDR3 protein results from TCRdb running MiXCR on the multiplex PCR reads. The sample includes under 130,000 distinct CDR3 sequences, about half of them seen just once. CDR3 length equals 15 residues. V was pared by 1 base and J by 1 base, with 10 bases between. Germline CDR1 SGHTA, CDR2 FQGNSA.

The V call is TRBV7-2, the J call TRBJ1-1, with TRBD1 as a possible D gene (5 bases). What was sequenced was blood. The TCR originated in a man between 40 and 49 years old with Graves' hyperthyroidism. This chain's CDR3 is CASSLGGAGNTEAFF. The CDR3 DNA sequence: TGTGCCAGCAGCTTAGGGGGCGCGGGGAACACTGAAGCTTTCTTT.